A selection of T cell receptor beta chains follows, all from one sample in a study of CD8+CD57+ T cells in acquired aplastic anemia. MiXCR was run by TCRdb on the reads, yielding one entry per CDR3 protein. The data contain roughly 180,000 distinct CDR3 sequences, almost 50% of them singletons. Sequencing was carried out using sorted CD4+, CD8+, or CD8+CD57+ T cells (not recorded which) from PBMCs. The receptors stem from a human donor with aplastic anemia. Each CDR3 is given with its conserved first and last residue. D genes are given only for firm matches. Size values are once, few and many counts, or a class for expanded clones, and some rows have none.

CDR3aa: CASSPRQGWSGNTIYF; CDR3nt: TGTGCCAGCAGTCCTCGACAGGGGTGGTCTGGAAACACCATATATTTT; j_gene: TRBJ1-3; v_gene: TRBV12-3/TRBV12-4; d_gene: TRBD1; abundance: NA
CDR3aa: CASSLMNTEAFF; CDR3nt: TGTGCCAGCAGTTTGATGAACACTGAAGCTTTCTTT; j_gene: TRBJ1-1; v_gene: TRBV12-3/TRBV12-4; d_gene: NA; abundance: many
CDR3aa: CASTAGTSGGISF; CDR3nt: TGTGCCAGCACCGCCGGGACTAGCGGGGGCATCTCCTTC; j_gene: TRBJ2-1; v_gene: TRBV12-3/TRBV12-4; d_gene: TRBD2; abundance: once
CDR3aa: CATSDFRTSLETQYF; CDR3nt: TGTGCCACCAGTGATTTCCGGACTAGCCTAGAGACCCAGTACTTC; j_gene: TRBJ2-5; v_gene: TRBV24-1; d_gene: TRBD2; abundance: NA
CDR3aa: CASSVESGGAYEQYF; CDR3nt: TGCGCCAGCAGCGTGGAATCAGGGGGGGCCTACGAGCAGTACTTC; j_gene: TRBJ2-7; v_gene: TRBV5-1; d_gene: NA; abundance: many
CDR3aa: CASSMSTSRGSDTQYF; CDR3nt: TGTGCCAGTAGTATGTCGACTAGCAGGGGTTCAGATACGCAGTATTTT; j_gene: TRBJ2-3; v_gene: TRBV19; d_gene: NA; abundance: many
CDR3aa: CASSPPLAGGHFSYNEQFF; CDR3nt: TGTGCCAGCTCACCACCGTTAGCGGGAGGGCATTTCTCCTACAATGAGCAGTTCTTC; j_gene: TRBJ2-1; v_gene: TRBV18; d_gene: TRBD2; abundance: NA
CDR3aa: CSVVGTLGDVNTEAFF; CDR3nt: TGCAGCGTTGTCGGTACGTTAGGGGACGTGAACACTGAAGCTTTCTTT; j_gene: TRBJ1-1; v_gene: TRBV29-1; d_gene: NA; abundance: many
CDR3aa: CASSFGGQPQHF; CDR3nt: TGTGCCAGCAGTTTTGGCGGTCAGCCCCAGCATTTT; j_gene: TRBJ1-5; v_gene: TRBV12-3/TRBV12-4; d_gene: NA; abundance: NA
CDR3aa: CASSWTSGRTIQSTDTQYF; CDR3nt: TGCGCCAGCAGTTGGACTAGCGGGAGAACCATACAGAGCACAGATACGCAGTATTTT; j_gene: TRBJ2-3; v_gene: TRBV10-2; d_gene: TRBD2; abundance: NA
CDR3aa: CASSAVGDTQYF; CDR3nt: TGTGCCAGCAGCGCGGTGGGGGATACGCAGTATTTT; j_gene: TRBJ2-3; v_gene: TRBV9; d_gene: NA; abundance: NA
CDR3aa: CAISDPERGSSYEQYF; CDR3nt: TGTGCCATCAGTGACCCGGAGCGCGGTAGCTCCTACGAGCAGTACTTC; j_gene: TRBJ2-7; v_gene: TRBV10-3; d_gene: NA; abundance: NA
CDR3aa: CASSLATDTQYF; CDR3nt: TGCGCCAGCTCTTTGGCAACAGATACGCAGTATTTT; j_gene: TRBJ2-3; v_gene: TRBV5-1; d_gene: NA; abundance: many
CDR3aa: CASSSLQGGQGGGTGELFF; CDR3nt: TGTGCCAGCAGTTCCCTCCAGGGGGGACAGGGAGGCGGCACCGGGGAGCTGTTTTTT; j_gene: TRBJ2-2; v_gene: TRBV25-1; d_gene: TRBD1; abundance: NA
CDR3aa: CASSLMGRWGNTEAFF; CDR3nt: TGTGCCAGCAGCTTAATGGGTAGATGGGGTAACACTGAAGCTTTCTTT; j_gene: TRBJ1-1; v_gene: TRBV5-6; d_gene: NA; abundance: NA
CDR3aa: CASSKRGVFSNTGELFF; CDR3nt: TGTGCCAGTAGTAAACGGGGGGTGTTCTCGAACACCGGGGAGCTGTTTTTT; j_gene: TRBJ2-2; v_gene: TRBV19; d_gene: TRBD2; abundance: NA
CDR3aa: CASSDRRGGETQYF; CDR3nt: TGTGCCAGCAGTGACCGCAGGGGCGGGGAGACCCAGTACTTC; j_gene: TRBJ2-5; v_gene: TRBV2; d_gene: NA; abundance: NA
CDR3aa: CASSQPGLNTDTQYF; CDR3nt: TGTGCCAGCAGCCAGCCGGGACTTAACACAGATACGCAGTATTTT; j_gene: TRBJ2-3; v_gene: TRBV11-2; d_gene: NA; abundance: NA
CDR3aa: CASGDSNQPQHF; CDR3nt: TGTGCCAGCGGAGATAGCAATCAGCCCCAGCATTTT; j_gene: TRBJ1-5; v_gene: TRBV28; d_gene: NA; abundance: NA
CDR3aa: CASSLDFPSYEQYF; CDR3nt: TGCGCCAGCAGCTTGGACTTCCCCTCCTACGAGCAGTACTTC; j_gene: TRBJ2-7; v_gene: TRBV5-1; d_gene: NA; abundance: NA
CDR3aa: CAIRGTVQETQYF; CDR3nt: TGTGCCATCAGGGGGACAGTCCAAGAGACCCAGTACTTC; j_gene: TRBJ2-5; v_gene: TRBV10-3; d_gene: TRBD1; abundance: once
CDR3aa: CSAKSRDYLFEQYF; CDR3nt: TGCAGTGCTAAAAGCCGGGACTACCTTTTCGAGCAGTACTTC; j_gene: TRBJ2-7; v_gene: TRBV20-1; d_gene: TRBD2; abundance: NA
CDR3aa: CASSFMGTEAFF; CDR3nt: TGTGCCAGCAGTTTCATGGGAACTGAAGCTTTCTTT; j_gene: TRBJ1-1; v_gene: TRBV28; d_gene: NA; abundance: many
CDR3aa: CASSDRTSGGNSGANVLTF; CDR3nt: TGCGCCAGCAGTGACAGGACTAGCGGAGGAAACTCTGGGGCCAACGTCCTGACTTTC; j_gene: TRBJ2-6; v_gene: TRBV10-2; d_gene: TRBD2; abundance: many
CDR3aa: CASSVASGRKETQYF; CDR3nt: TGTGCCAGCAGCGTAGCTTCGGGACGGAAAGAGACCCAGTACTTC; j_gene: TRBJ2-5; v_gene: TRBV9; d_gene: NA; abundance: NA
CDR3aa: CASGGFYGYTF; CDR3nt: TGTGCCAGCGGGGGATTCTATGGCTACACCTTC; j_gene: TRBJ1-2; v_gene: TRBV12-3/TRBV12-4; d_gene: NA; abundance: many
CDR3aa: CATSSSRSGQGYNEQFF; CDR3nt: TGTGCCACCAGCAGCTCCAGGTCGGGACAGGGTTACAATGAGCAGTTCTTC; j_gene: TRBJ2-1; v_gene: TRBV15; d_gene: TRBD1; abundance: NA
CDR3aa: CASREGAGATDTQYF; CDR3nt: TGTGCCAGCAGGGAAGGGGCCGGGGCCACAGATACGCAGTATTTT; j_gene: TRBJ2-3; v_gene: TRBV6-1; d_gene: NA; abundance: few
CDR3aa: CAISEGTGAYEQYF; CDR3nt: TGTGCCATCAGTGAGGGGACAGGAGCCTACGAGCAGTACTTC; j_gene: TRBJ2-7; v_gene: TRBV10-3; d_gene: TRBD1; abundance: many
CDR3aa: CARREGVQNEQYF; CDR3nt: TGTGCCAGGAGGGAGGGGGTCCAGAACGAGCAGTACTTC; j_gene: TRBJ2-7; v_gene: TRBV27; d_gene: NA; abundance: NA
CDR3aa: CASSPGANVLTF; CDR3nt: TGTGCCAGCAGCCCTGGGGCCAACGTCCTGACTTTC; j_gene: TRBJ2-6; v_gene: TRBV2; d_gene: NA; abundance: medium-sized
CDR3aa: CASSLKNQPQHF; CDR3nt: TGTGCCAGCAGCCTTAAAAATCAGCCCCAGCATTTT; j_gene: TRBJ1-5; v_gene: TRBV3-1; d_gene: NA; abundance: NA
CDR3aa: CASSLDRDEKLFF; CDR3nt: TGTGCCAGCAGCTTAGACAGGGACGAAAAACTGTTTTTT; j_gene: TRBJ1-4; v_gene: TRBV7-2; d_gene: NA; abundance: many
CDR3aa: CASSPGQGPSGANVLTF; CDR3nt: TGTGCCAGCAGTCCGGGACAGGGGCCCTCTGGGGCCAACGTCCTGACTTTC; j_gene: TRBJ2-6; v_gene: TRBV5-6; d_gene: TRBD1; abundance: NA
CDR3aa: CAISELNTEAFF; CDR3nt: TGTGCCATCAGTGAGCTGAACACTGAAGCTTTCTTT; j_gene: TRBJ1-1; v_gene: TRBV10-3; d_gene: NA; abundance: NA
CDR3aa: CASSLLSNTEAFF; CDR3nt: TGTGCCAGCAGCTTGCTATCGAACACTGAAGCTTTCTTT; j_gene: TRBJ1-1; v_gene: TRBV7-8; d_gene: NA; abundance: NA
CDR3aa: CSARQPNQPQHF; CDR3nt: TGCAGTGCTAGACAGCCCAATCAGCCCCAGCATTTT; j_gene: TRBJ1-5; v_gene: TRBV20-1; d_gene: NA; abundance: NA
CDR3aa: CASSQTWDSEHEQYF; CDR3nt: TGTGCCAGCAGTCAAACATGGGACAGCGAGCACGAGCAGTACTTC; j_gene: TRBJ2-7; v_gene: TRBV6-1; d_gene: TRBD1; abundance: NA
CDR3aa: CATSGSTRPNEKLFF; CDR3nt: TGTGCCACCAGCGGATCGACGCGACCTAATGAAAAACTGTTTTTT; j_gene: TRBJ1-4; v_gene: TRBV15; d_gene: NA; abundance: NA
CDR3aa: CASSRVYEQYF; CDR3nt: TGTGCCAGCAGCCGAGTCTACGAGCAGTACTTC; j_gene: TRBJ2-7; v_gene: TRBV7-9; d_gene: NA; abundance: NA
CDR3aa: CASSFGSGEQYF; CDR3nt: TGTGCCAGCAGTTTTGGTTCGGGGGAGCAGTACTTC; j_gene: TRBJ2-7; v_gene: TRBV12-3/TRBV12-4; d_gene: NA; abundance: NA
CDR3aa: CSTFPSGGLGTQYF; CDR3nt: TGCAGTACCTTTCCTAGCGGGGGACTTGGTACGCAGTATTTT; j_gene: TRBJ2-3; v_gene: TRBV20-1; d_gene: TRBD2; abundance: NA
CDR3aa: CSAQNGGTRMDGYTF; CDR3nt: TGCAGTGCTCAAAACGGCGGGACCCGTATGGATGGCTACACCTTC; j_gene: TRBJ1-2; v_gene: TRBV20-1; d_gene: NA; abundance: NA
CDR3aa: CSVDVGRGDEQFF; CDR3nt: TGCAGCGTTGATGTGGGGCGGGGTGATGAGCAGTTCTTC; j_gene: TRBJ2-1; v_gene: TRBV29-1; d_gene: NA; abundance: NA
CDR3aa: CASNSDDPGF; CDR3nt: TGCGCCAGCAACTCAGACGACCCAGGGTTC; j_gene: TRBJ2-1; v_gene: TRBV5-1; d_gene: NA; abundance: many
CDR3aa: CAISGGLDAYNEQFF; CDR3nt: TGTGCCATCAGTGGGGGACTAGATGCATACAATGAGCAGTTCTTC; j_gene: TRBJ2-1; v_gene: TRBV10-3; d_gene: TRBD2; abundance: NA
CDR3aa: CASSLAAGGYNEQFF; CDR3nt: TGCGCCAGCAGCTTGGCGGCGGGGGGCTACAATGAGCAGTTCTTC; j_gene: TRBJ2-1; v_gene: TRBV5-1; d_gene: TRBD2; abundance: NA
CDR3aa: CASSPEVGPSPLHF; CDR3nt: TGTGCCAGCAGCCCTGAAGTAGGTCCCTCACCCCTCCACTTT; j_gene: TRBJ1-6; v_gene: TRBV7-3; d_gene: NA; abundance: NA